The clone carrying this T cell receptor (beta chain) came up a few times. What it binds is unknown. The CDR3 has 13 residues. Trimming shortened V by 4 bases and J by 0 bases, and 8 bases separated the two germline ends. Per the germline V gene, CDR1 is SQVTM and CDR2 is ANQGSEA. These data originate in a study of T cell clonotyping in hematopoietic cell transplantation. Notes on the study in general: Higher Inverse Simpson Index values in graft donor and pretransplant recipient predicted broader posttransplant TCR diversity. Without cell sorting, CD4 versus CD8 contributions remain unresolved. Pathologically expanded recipient clonotypes increased progressively from day 30 to day 180 as diversity fell.

Blood collection times were about day -28 and days 30, 100, 180 posttransplant. Repertoires were generated with immunoSEQ multiplex PCR, while TCRdb's copy carries only in-frame clones and drops some. This table holds around 15,000 clones, 61% found once. The receptor's source is a male patient aged 45-59 years who had an allogeneic stem cell transplant from an unrelated donor, so T cells may come from the graft donor. Some clones in this sample may be carry-over from other donors' samples. The chain employs TRBV29-1 and TRBJ2-3, with D perhaps matching TRBD2 (5 bases). Sequencing was performed on PBMCs, taken 30 days after allogeneic stem cell transplant. CDR3 residues: CSVVGGSTDTQYF. Here the CDR3 DNA reads TGCAGCGTTGTAGGCGGGAGCACAGATACGCAGTATTTT.